Below are 13 T cell receptor beta chains sequenced from a single sample in a study of cytomegalovirus exposure and HLA in healthy donors. With 60 Vbeta and 13 Jbeta primers, the PCR was carried out. Measured with immunoSEQ multiplex PCR; TCRdb has only the in-frame clones, and not every one. The data show 150,000 to 200,000 clones, 65% to 80% seen once. Sample: PBMCs. All receptors derive from a woman in her 30s in good health and CMV-seropositive.

V and J are TRBV7-9 and TRBJ2-5; no firm D call. Germline-derived CDR1 and CDR2 are SEHNR and FQNEAQ (reference sequence). V lost 3 bases, J lost 7 bases, and 15 bases lay in between. The CDR3 spans 14 residues. CDR3: CASSFGGGIGTQYF. CDR3 in DNA: TGTGCCAGCAGCTTTGGTGGCGGAATAGGGACCCAGTACTTC.

This clone was recorded once. CDR3 amino acids: CASKRENMRTQYF. The CDR3 DNA follows: TGTGCCAGTAAGCGAGAAAACATGCGTACGCAGTATTTT. The genes are TRBV19 and TRBJ2-3, with D uncertain. The CDR3 runs to 13 residues. Trimming took 7 bases from V and 8 from J, leaving 16 bases between them. Germline V gives CDR1 LNHDA, CDR2 SQIVND (reference sequence).

The chain uses TRBV11-2 and TRBJ2-7; maybe TRBD1 (5 bases). The germline V gene encodes CDR1 SGHAT and CDR2 FQNNGV. V was trimmed by 5 bases and J by 2 bases, leaving 16 bases between them. The CDR3 is 15 amino acids. CDR3 DNA sequence: TGTGCCAGCAGCCCTGGGGCAGGACCTGCCTACGAGCAGTACTTC. This codes for CASSPGAGPAYEQYF. The entire variable domain, with the rest obtained from reference TRBV11-2 and TRBJ2-7, is as follows: EAGVAQSPRYKIIEKRQSVAFWCNPISGHATLYWYQQILGQGPKLLIQFQNNGVVDDSQLPKDRFSAERLKGVDSTLKIQPAKLEDSAVYLCASSPGAGPAYEQYFGPGTRLTVT.

This chain uses TRBV20-1 with TRBJ2-5, with a possible D match to TRBD2 (5 bases). The length of the CDR3 is 11 residues. The V end lost 7 bases, the J end lost 3 bases, and 9 bases lay between the germline ends. Germline CDR1 DFQATT, CDR2 SNEGSKA (reference sequence). The CDR3: CSVGLKETQYF. The CDR3 nucleotides read TGCAGTGTAGGACTGAAAGAGACCCAGTACTTC.

The chain uses TRBV5-1 and TRBJ2-1; TRBD1 might be the D (5 bases). Germline lookup yields CDR1 SGHRS and CDR2 YFSETQ. V lost 0 bases and J 4 bases, leaving 8 bases between the germline ends. The CDR3 length is 14 residues. The CDR3 reads CASSLGQIYNEQFF. DNA of the CDR3: TGCGCCAGCAGCTTGGGACAGATTTACAATGAGCAGTTCTTC. The full variable domain, rest sourced from reference TRBV5-1 and TRBJ2-1, is KAGVTQTPRYLIKTRGQQVTLSCSPISGHRSVSWYQQTPGQGLQFLFEYFSETQRNKGNFPGRFSGRQFSNSRSEMNVSTLELGDSALYLCASSLGQIYNEQFFGPGTRLTVL.

The V gene is TRBV12-5, the J gene TRBJ1-2, with D possibly TRBD1 on 6 matching bases. In germline, CDR1 is LGHNT, CDR2 FRNRAP. Trimming removed 6 bases from V and 4 bases from J, with 24 bases in between. There are 17 residues in the CDR3. The CDR3 DNA reads TGTGCTAGTGGAGATCGGACAGACCTCTCCTATCGCTATGGCTACACCTTC. Translating gives CASGDRTDLSYRYGYTF.

The genes are TRBV27 and TRBJ1-4, with D maybe TRBD1 (6 bases). Trimming took off 7 bases at V and 7 bases at J, with 13 bases between the two ends. The CDR3 length is 13 residues. CDR1 MNHEY and CDR2 SMNVEV come from the germline V gene (reference sequence). The CDR3 DNA reads TGTGCCAGCACCGTACAGGGCGGTGAAAAACTGTTTTTT. Its protein product is CASTVQGGEKLFF.

In nucleotides, the CDR3 is TGTGCCAGCAGCCTCGGACTAGCGGGAATAAACACCGGGGAGCTGTTTTTT. Translating it yields CASSLGLAGINTGELFF. This chain connects TRBV7-2 to TRBJ2-2; 12 bases are shared with TRBD2. This CDR3 contains 17 residues. Unmatched junction bases numbered 6, after V lost 5 bases and J lost 2 bases. Germline CDR1 reads SGHTA; CDR2 reads FQGNSA. Variable domain in full (rest from reference TRBV7-2 and TRBJ2-2): GAGVSQSPSNKVTEKGKDVELRCDPISGHTALYWYRQSLGQGLEFLIYFQGNSAPDKSGLPSDRFSAERTGGSVSTLTIQRTQQEDSAVYLCASSLGLAGINTGELFFGEGSRLTVL.

The chain links TRBV27 to TRBJ2-1, with 12 bases aligning to TRBD2. The V and J ends lost 6 bases and 0 bases, in that order; junction bases with no gene match: 9. This CDR3 comprises 18 residues. CDR1 is MNHEY and CDR2 is SMNVEV in the germline V gene (reference sequence). This chain's CDR3 is CASRPPSGGAGSYNEQFF. The CDR3 bases are TGTGCCAGCAGACCTCCTAGCGGGGGGGCTGGCTCCTACAATGAGCAGTTCTTC.

The chain is built from TRBV5-1 and TRBJ2-5, with D unresolved. V gave up 1 base and J gave up 2 bases, with 12 bases separating them. The V gene's germline CDR1 is SGHRS and CDR2 YFSETQ. The CDR3 totals 15 residues. The CDR3 reads CASSLQDPRQETQYF. CDR3 sequence (DNA): TGCGCCAGCAGCTTGCAGGATCCCCGACAAGAGACCCAGTACTTC.

V gene TRBV7-6 combines with J gene TRBJ2-1, with 7 bases aligning to TRBD2. This CDR3 has 15 amino acids. Germline CDR1 and CDR2: SGHVS and FNYEAQ. V lost 2 bases, J lost 7 bases, and 8 bases stayed unmatched. The CDR3 region is CASSLRGGRWNEQFF. DNA for the CDR3: TGTGCCAGCAGCTTACGGGGAGGGAGGTGGAATGAGCAGTTCTTC.

This chain uses TRBV7-2 with TRBJ1-2, with TRBD1 matching 12 bases. Per the germline V gene, CDR1 is SGHTA and CDR2 is FQGNSA. Trimming removed 4 bases from V and 9 bases from J; junction bases left unmatched: 15. This CDR3 is 17 amino acids long. The CDR3 here is CASSSRGQGARHRSYTF. The CDR3 DNA follows: TGTGCCAGCAGCTCGAGGGGACAGGGGGCGCGTCATCGTAGCTACACCTTC.

This clone was seen only a few times. The chain has TRBV19 and TRBJ1-1; D unresolved. The CDR3 runs 14 residues. CDR1 and CDR2 (germline): LNHDA, SQIVND (reference sequence). Trimming left V 1 base short and J 6 bases short, with 12 bases between. This CDR3 is CASSIVGGSAEAFF. Here the CDR3 DNA reads TGTGCCAGTAGTATAGTTGGAGGGTCGGCTGAAGCTTTCTTT.